The following is a TCR beta chain sequence with its context. Its antigen is still unknown. The CDR3 is 13 amino acids. The germline CDR1 and CDR2 sequences are MNHEY and SVGAGI. V gave up 0 bases and J gave up 11 bases, with 13 bases separating them. The source of the sample is a study of T cells after yellow fever vaccination. Researchers made TCR cDNA using 5'RACE template switching, and this step added a universal primer site and UMIs. TCRdb ran MiXCR on the 5' RACE reads and lists one entry per CDR3 protein. This sample yields about 230,000 distinct CDR3 sequences, of which approximately 6.7% are seen a single time; 1.1% belongs to the top ten. Study conclusions and caveats: The secondary response was weaker, and its peak arrived faster, on day 5 versus 15. Only a small proportion of the clonotypes turned up in both the CD4 and the CD8 compartments, likely arising from convergent recombination.

The source was CD4+ T cells sorted from PBMCs, collected on the day of the yellow fever booster vaccination. This clonotype originated in a man aged 25-40 years who received the YFV17D yellow fever vaccine. This chain uses TRBV6-5 with TRBJ1-1, with unresolved D. As DNA, the CDR3 is TGTGCCAGCAGTTACTCAGGACTTTCTTTGGCTTTCTTT. This translates into CASSYSGLSLAFF.